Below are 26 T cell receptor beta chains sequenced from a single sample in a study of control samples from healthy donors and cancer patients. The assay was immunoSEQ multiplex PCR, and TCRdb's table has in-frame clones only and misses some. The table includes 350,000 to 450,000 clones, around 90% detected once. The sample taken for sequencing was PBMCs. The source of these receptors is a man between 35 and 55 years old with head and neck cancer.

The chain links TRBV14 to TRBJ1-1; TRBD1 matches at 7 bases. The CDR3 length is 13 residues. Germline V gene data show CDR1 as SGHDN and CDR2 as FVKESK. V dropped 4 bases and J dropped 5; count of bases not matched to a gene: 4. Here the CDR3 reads CASSLDRHTEAFF. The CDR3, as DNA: TGTGCCAGCAGCCTGGACAGGCATACTGAAGCTTTCTTT.

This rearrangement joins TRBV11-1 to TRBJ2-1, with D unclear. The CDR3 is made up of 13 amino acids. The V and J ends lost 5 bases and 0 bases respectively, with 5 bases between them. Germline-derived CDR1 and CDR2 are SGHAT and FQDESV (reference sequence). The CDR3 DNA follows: TGTGCCAGCAGCGACGGCTCCTACAATGAGCAGTTCTTC. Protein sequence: CASSDGSYNEQFF.

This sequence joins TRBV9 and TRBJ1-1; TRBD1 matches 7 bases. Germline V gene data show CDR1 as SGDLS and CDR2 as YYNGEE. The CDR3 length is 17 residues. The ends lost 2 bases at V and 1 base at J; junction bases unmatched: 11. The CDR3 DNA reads TGTGCCAGCAGCGTTAACAGGGGCATGGACCGGAACACTGAAGCTTTCTTT. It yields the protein CASSVNRGMDRNTEAFF.

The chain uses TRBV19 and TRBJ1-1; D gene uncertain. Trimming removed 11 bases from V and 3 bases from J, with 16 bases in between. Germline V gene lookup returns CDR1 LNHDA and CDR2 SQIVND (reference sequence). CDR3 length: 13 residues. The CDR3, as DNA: TGTGCCGGGCGAGCCAGACCATACACTGAAGCTTTCTTT. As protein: CAGRARPYTEAFF.

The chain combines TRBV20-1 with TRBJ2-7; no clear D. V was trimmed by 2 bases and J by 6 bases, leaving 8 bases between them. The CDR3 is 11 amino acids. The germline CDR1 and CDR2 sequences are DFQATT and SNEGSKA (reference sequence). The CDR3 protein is CSARRVLEQYF. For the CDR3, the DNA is TGCAGTGCTAGACGAGTACTCGAGCAGTACTTC.

In DNA, the CDR3 is TGTGCCAGCAGGAATCCGTACACTCAAGAGACCCAGTACTTC. Translating gives CASRNPYTQETQYF. The chain has TRBV6-6 and TRBJ2-5, with D hard to call. V lost 6 bases and J lost 2, with 13 bases in between. This CDR3 comprises 14 residues. Germline loops: CDR1 MNHNY, CDR2 SVGAGI (reference sequence).

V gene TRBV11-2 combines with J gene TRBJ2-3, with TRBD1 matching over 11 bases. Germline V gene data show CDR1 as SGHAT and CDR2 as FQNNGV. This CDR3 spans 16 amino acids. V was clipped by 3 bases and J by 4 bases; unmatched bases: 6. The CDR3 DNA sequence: TGTGCCAGCAGCTTTTCCGGGACAGGGGGGGCAGATACGCAGTATTTT. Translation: CASSFSGTGGADTQYF.

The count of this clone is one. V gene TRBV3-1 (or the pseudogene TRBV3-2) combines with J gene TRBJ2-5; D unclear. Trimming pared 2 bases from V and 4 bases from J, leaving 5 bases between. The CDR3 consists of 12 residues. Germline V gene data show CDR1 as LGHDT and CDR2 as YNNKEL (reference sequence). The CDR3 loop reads CASSQLRETQYF. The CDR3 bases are TGTGCCAGCAGCCAATTAAGAGAGACCCAGTACTTC.

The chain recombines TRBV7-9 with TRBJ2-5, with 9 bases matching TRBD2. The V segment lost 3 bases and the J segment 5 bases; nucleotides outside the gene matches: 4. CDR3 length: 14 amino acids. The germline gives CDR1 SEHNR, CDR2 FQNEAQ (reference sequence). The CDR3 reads CASSLGLAVETQYF. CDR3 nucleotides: TGTGCCAGCAGCTTGGGACTAGCTGTGGAGACCCAGTACTTC.

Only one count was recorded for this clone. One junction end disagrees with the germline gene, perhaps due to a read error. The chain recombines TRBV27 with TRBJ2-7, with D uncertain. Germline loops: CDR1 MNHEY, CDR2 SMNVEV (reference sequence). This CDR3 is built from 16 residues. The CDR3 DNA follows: TGTGCCAGCAATTTATCGATAGTTCTCAGTGGCTACGAGCAGTACTTC. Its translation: CASNLSIVLSGYEQYF.

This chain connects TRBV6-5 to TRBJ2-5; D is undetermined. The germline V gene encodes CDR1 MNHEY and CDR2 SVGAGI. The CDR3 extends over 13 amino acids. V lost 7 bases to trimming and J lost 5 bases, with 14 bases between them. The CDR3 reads CASKAILSETQYF. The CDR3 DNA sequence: TGTGCCAGCAAAGCCATATTGTCTGAGACCCAGTACTTC.

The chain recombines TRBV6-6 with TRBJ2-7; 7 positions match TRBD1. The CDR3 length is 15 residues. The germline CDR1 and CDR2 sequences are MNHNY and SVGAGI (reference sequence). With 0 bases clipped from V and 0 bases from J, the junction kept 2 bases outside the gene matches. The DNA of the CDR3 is TGTGCCAGCAGTTACTCGGCAGGGGGCTCCTACGAGCAGTACTTC. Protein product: CASSYSAGGSYEQYF.

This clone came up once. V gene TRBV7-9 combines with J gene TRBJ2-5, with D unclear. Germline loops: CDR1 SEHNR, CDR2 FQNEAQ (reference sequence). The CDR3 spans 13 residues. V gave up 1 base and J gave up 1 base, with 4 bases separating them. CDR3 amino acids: CASSLDRQETQYF. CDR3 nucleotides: TGTGCCAGCAGCTTAGATCGCCAAGAGACCCAGTACTTC.

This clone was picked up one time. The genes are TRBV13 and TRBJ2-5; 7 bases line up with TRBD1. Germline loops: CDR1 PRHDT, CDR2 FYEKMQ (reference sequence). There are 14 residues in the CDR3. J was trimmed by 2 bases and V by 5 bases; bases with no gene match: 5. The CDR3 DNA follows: TGTGCCAGCAGCCTCAGGGGGTGGCAAGAGACCCAGTACTTC. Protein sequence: CASSLRGWQETQYF.

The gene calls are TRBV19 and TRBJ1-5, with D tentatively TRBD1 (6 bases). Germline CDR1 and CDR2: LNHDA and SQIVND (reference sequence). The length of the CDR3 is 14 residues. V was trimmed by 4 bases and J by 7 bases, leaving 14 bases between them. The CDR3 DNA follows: TGTGCCAGTAGTACGGCGGACCAGGGGCAGCCCCAGCATTTT. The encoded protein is CASSTADQGQPQHF.

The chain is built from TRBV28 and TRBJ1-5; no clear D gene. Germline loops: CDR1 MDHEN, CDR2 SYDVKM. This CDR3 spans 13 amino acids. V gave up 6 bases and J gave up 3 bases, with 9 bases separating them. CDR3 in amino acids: CASSTFSNQPQHF. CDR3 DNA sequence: TGTGCCAGCAGCACCTTTTCCAATCAGCCCCAGCATTTT.

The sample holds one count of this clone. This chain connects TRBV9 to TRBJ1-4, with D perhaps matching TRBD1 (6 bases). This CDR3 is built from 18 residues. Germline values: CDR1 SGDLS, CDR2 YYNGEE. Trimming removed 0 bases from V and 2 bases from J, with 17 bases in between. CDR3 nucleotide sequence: TGTGCCAGCAGCGTAGGGACACCAGGCAGGGGTACTAATGAAAAACTGTTTTTT. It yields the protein CASSVGTPGRGTNEKLFF.

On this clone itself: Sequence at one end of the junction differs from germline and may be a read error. The DNA of the CDR3 is TGCAGTGCCAGAGAGGTTGATTTT. Amino acid sequence: CSAREVDF. The V and J genes are TRBV20-1 and TRBJ2-3; D uncertain. Germline assignment: CDR1 DFQATT and CDR2 SNEGSKA (reference sequence). The CDR3 sequence is 8 residues long.

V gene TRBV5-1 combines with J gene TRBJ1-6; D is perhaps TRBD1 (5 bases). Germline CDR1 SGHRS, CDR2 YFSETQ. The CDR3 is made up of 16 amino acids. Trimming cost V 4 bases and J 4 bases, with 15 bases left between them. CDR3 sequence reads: CASSQQEGRYNSPLHF. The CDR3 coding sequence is TGCGCCAGCAGCCAACAGGAAGGGAGGTATAATTCACCCCTCCACTTT.

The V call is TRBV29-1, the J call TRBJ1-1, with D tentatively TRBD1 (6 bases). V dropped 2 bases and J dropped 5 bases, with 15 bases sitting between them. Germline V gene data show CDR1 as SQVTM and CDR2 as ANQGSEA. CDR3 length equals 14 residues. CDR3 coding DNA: TGCAGCGTTGAACGAGCAGGGGAGGTGACTGAAGCTTTCTTT. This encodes CSVERAGEVTEAFF.

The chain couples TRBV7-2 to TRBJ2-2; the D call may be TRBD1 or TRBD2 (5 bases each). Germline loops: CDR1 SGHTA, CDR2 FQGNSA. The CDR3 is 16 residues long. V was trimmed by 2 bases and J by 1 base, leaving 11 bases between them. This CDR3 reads CASSLTGARNTGELFF. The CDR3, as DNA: TGTGCCAGCAGCTTAACCGGGGCACGGAACACCGGGGAGCTGTTTTTT.

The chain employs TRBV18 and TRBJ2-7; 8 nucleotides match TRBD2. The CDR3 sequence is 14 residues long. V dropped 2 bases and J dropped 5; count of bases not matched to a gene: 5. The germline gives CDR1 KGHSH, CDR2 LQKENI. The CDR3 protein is CASSPAGGGNEQYF. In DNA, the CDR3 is TGTGCCAGCTCACCAGCGGGGGGTGGGAACGAGCAGTACTTC. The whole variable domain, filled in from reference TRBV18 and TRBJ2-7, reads NAGVMQNPRHLVRRRGQEARLRCSPMKGHSHVYWYRQLPEEGLKFMVYLQKENIIDESGMPKERFSAEFPKEGPSILRIQQVVRGDSAAYFCASSPAGGGNEQYFGPGTRLTVT.

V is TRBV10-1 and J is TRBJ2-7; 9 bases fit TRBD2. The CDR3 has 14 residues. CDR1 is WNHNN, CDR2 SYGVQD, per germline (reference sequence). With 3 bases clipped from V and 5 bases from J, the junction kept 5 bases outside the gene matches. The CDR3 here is CASSDGTSINEQYF. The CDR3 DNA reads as TGCGCCAGCAGTGACGGGACTAGCATAAACGAGCAGTACTTC.

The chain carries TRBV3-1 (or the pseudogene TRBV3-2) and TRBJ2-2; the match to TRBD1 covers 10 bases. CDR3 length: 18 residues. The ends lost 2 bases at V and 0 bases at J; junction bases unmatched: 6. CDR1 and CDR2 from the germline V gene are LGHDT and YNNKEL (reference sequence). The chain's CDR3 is CASSQPRDRGTNTGELFF. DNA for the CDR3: TGTGCCAGCAGCCAACCAAGGGACAGGGGCACGAACACCGGGGAGCTGTTTTTT.

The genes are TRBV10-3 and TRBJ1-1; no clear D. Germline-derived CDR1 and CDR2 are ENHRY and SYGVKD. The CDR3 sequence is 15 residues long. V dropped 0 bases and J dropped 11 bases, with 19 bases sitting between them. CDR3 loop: CAISESRTAQVEAFF. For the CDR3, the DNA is TGTGCCATCAGTGAGTCCAGGACGGCGCAGGTCGAGGCTTTCTTT.

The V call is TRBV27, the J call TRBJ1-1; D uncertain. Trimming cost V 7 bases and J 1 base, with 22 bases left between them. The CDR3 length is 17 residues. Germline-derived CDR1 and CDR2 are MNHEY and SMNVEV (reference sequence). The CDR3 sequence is CASTPNPTWVKNTEAFF. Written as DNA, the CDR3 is TGTGCCAGCACCCCCAACCCGACATGGGTCAAGAACACTGAAGCTTTCTTT.